A selection of T cell receptor beta chains follows, all from one sample in a study of vaccination and CD4 T cells after COVID-19. Each CDR3 protein gets one entry after TCRdb re-called the PCR reads with MiXCR. Of about 17,000 distinct CDR3 sequences listed, around 48% were seen once; the top ten hold roughly 13%. Their specific antigens are unknown. This sample comprised CD4+ T cells from blood, cultured in vitro, obtained about 7 months after SARS-CoV-2 vaccination. These TCRs come from a human donor who had recovered from COVID-19. CDR3s include the opening cysteine and the closing phenylalanine or tryptophan. A D gene is named only where the DNA matches it firmly. Size is omitted from some rows. Given values are once, few, many or a class for expanded clones.

v_call: TRBV27
d_call: TRBD1
j_call: TRBJ2-7
clone_size: once
cdr3_aa: CASSPTGTGTYEQYF
cdr3_nt: TGTGCCAGCAGTCCCACCGGGACAGGGACCTACGAGCAGTACTTC

v_call: TRBV7-2
d_call: -
j_call: TRBJ2-1
clone_size: -
cdr3_aa: CASSLGPPSYNEQFF
cdr3_nt: TGTGCCAGCAGCCTCGGGCCTCCATCCTACAATGAGCAGTTCTTC

v_call: TRBV20-1
d_call: -
j_call: TRBJ2-4
clone_size: -
cdr3_aa: CSARDGLAKNIQYF
cdr3_nt: TGCAGTGCTAGGGACGGGCTAGCCAAAAACATTCAGTACTTC

v_call: TRBV11-3
d_call: TRBD2
j_call: TRBJ2-2
clone_size: -
cdr3_aa: CASSPGTSGGRRTGELFF
cdr3_nt: TGTGCCAGCAGCCCCGGGACTAGCGGGGGCCGCCGTACCGGGGAGCTGTTTTTT

v_call: TRBV6-2/TRBV6-3
d_call: TRBD1
j_call: TRBJ1-5
clone_size: -
cdr3_aa: CASSSGTGLWNQPQHF
cdr3_nt: TGTGCCAGCAGTTCTGGGACAGGTTTATGGAATCAGCCCCAGCATTTT

v_call: TRBV10-1
d_call: TRBD1
j_call: TRBJ1-5
clone_size: few
cdr3_aa: CASYRGRFNQPQHF
cdr3_nt: TGCGCCAGCTACAGGGGGCGATTCAATCAGCCCCAGCATTTT

v_call: TRBV6-4
d_call: TRBD1
j_call: TRBJ2-5
clone_size: -
cdr3_aa: CASLRWTGEQETQYF
cdr3_nt: TGTGCCAGCTTGCGTTGGACAGGGGAGCAAGAGACCCAGTACTTC

v_call: TRBV7-2
d_call: -
j_call: TRBJ2-3
clone_size: -
cdr3_aa: CASSLLGTTDTQYF
cdr3_nt: TGTGCCAGCAGCTTGTTAGGTACGACAGATACGCAGTATTTT

v_call: TRBV20-1
d_call: -
j_call: TRBJ2-1
clone_size: few
cdr3_aa: CSARGLSSYNEQFF
cdr3_nt: TGCAGTGCTAGGGGACTTAGCTCCTACAATGAGCAGTTCTTC

v_call: TRBV19
d_call: -
j_call: TRBJ2-5
clone_size: -
cdr3_aa: CASSMDFRGSLETQYF
cdr3_nt: TGTGCCAGTAGTATGGATTTTAGGGGGTCGCTAGAGACCCAGTACTTC

v_call: TRBV7-8
d_call: -
j_call: TRBJ2-5
clone_size: -
cdr3_aa: CASVLNQQETQYF
cdr3_nt: TGTGCCAGCGTCCTCAACCAACAGGAGACCCAGTACTTC

v_call: TRBV7-2
d_call: -
j_call: TRBJ2-1
clone_size: medium-sized
cdr3_aa: CASRPQGAYNEQFF
cdr3_nt: TGTGCCAGCCGACCGCAGGGAGCCTACAATGAGCAGTTCTTC

v_call: TRBV7-2
d_call: TRBD2
j_call: TRBJ2-1
clone_size: once
cdr3_aa: CASSLTPGLAGNEQFF
cdr3_nt: TGTGCCAGCAGCTTAACCCCGGGACTAGCGGGCAATGAGCAGTTCTTC

v_call: TRBV15
d_call: -
j_call: TRBJ2-1
clone_size: -
cdr3_aa: CATSRDALPYNEQFF
cdr3_nt: TGTGCCACCAGCAGAGATGCCTTGCCCTACAATGAGCAGTTCTTC

v_call: TRBV19
d_call: TRBD1
j_call: TRBJ1-2
clone_size: few
cdr3_aa: CASSRGQLYGYTF
cdr3_nt: TGTGCCAGTAGCCGGGGACAGCTCTATGGCTACACCTTC

v_call: TRBV2
d_call: -
j_call: TRBJ2-3
clone_size: once
cdr3_aa: CASRARGGDTQYF
cdr3_nt: TGTGCCAGCAGGGCAAGGGGGGGGGATACGCAGTATTTT

v_call: TRBV20-1
d_call: TRBD2
j_call: TRBJ2-3
clone_size: -
cdr3_aa: CSAREASGRSTDTQYF
cdr3_nt: TGCAGTGCTAGAGAGGCTAGCGGGAGAAGCACAGATACGCAGTATTTT

v_call: TRBV27
d_call: TRBD1
j_call: TRBJ2-7
clone_size: -
cdr3_aa: CASSTWTGDYEQYF
cdr3_nt: TGTGCCAGCAGTACCTGGACAGGTGACTACGAGCAGTACTTC

v_call: TRBV10-3
d_call: TRBD1
j_call: TRBJ1-2
clone_size: medium-sized
cdr3_aa: CAISNYRGEGYGYTF
cdr3_nt: TGTGCCATCAGCAACTACAGGGGGGAAGGCTATGGCTACACCTTC

v_call: TRBV7-2
d_call: -
j_call: TRBJ1-3
clone_size: -
cdr3_aa: CASRTGKSGNTIYF
cdr3_nt: TGTGCCAGCAGGACCGGGAAGTCCGGAAACACCATATATTTT

v_call: TRBV5-1
d_call: -
j_call: TRBJ2-1
clone_size: -
cdr3_aa: CASRGGHEQFF
cdr3_nt: TGCGCCAGCAGAGGAGGTCATGAGCAGTTCTTC

v_call: TRBV7-8
d_call: -
j_call: TRBJ1-5
clone_size: -
cdr3_aa: CASSQRRDPGYQPQHF
cdr3_nt: TGTGCCAGCAGCCAGAGACGGGACCCCGGCTACCAGCCCCAGCATTTT

v_call: TRBV7-3
d_call: TRBD2
j_call: TRBJ2-2
clone_size: -
cdr3_aa: CASSPGLAHTGELFF
cdr3_nt: TGTGCCAGCAGCCCGGGACTAGCGCACACCGGGGAGCTGTTTTTT

v_call: TRBV5-1
d_call: -
j_call: TRBJ2-5
clone_size: -
cdr3_aa: CASSLDPWDQYF
cdr3_nt: TGCGCCAGCAGCTTGGATCCCTGGGACCAGTACTTC

v_call: TRBV15
d_call: -
j_call: TRBJ1-1
clone_size: few
cdr3_aa: CATSRVASRNTEAFF
cdr3_nt: TGTGCCACCAGCAGAGTAGCCTCACGGAACACTGAAGCTTTCTTT

v_call: TRBV7-2
d_call: TRBD2
j_call: TRBJ2-7
clone_size: -
cdr3_aa: CASRTNSGTFYEQYF
cdr3_nt: TGTGCCAGCAGAACCAATAGCGGGACCTTCTACGAGCAGTACTTC

v_call: TRBV24-1
d_call: TRBD1
j_call: TRBJ1-1
clone_size: medium-sized
cdr3_aa: CATSDGDSEAFF
cdr3_nt: TGTGCCACCAGTGATGGGGACAGTGAAGCTTTCTTT

v_call: TRBV6-2/TRBV6-3
d_call: -
j_call: TRBJ2-1
clone_size: -
cdr3_aa: CASSYSYTYNEQFF
cdr3_nt: TGTGCCAGCAGTTACTCCTACACCTACAATGAGCAGTTCTTC

v_call: TRBV24-1
d_call: -
j_call: TRBJ2-4
clone_size: -
cdr3_aa: CATSDGRKNIQYF
cdr3_nt: TGTGCCACCAGTGATGGACGCAAAAACATTCAGTACTTC

v_call: TRBV7-8
d_call: -
j_call: TRBJ2-1
clone_size: few
cdr3_aa: CASSPGTGPNNEQFF
cdr3_nt: TGTGCCAGCAGTCCCGGGACCGGGCCCAACAATGAGCAGTTCTTC

v_call: TRBV10-2
d_call: -
j_call: TRBJ2-5
clone_size: once
cdr3_aa: CASRTNRAGETQYF
cdr3_nt: TGCGCCAGCAGGACGAACAGGGCCGGGGAGACCCAGTACTTC

v_call: TRBV11-3
d_call: -
j_call: TRBJ1-2
clone_size: -
cdr3_aa: CASSLLNYGYTF
cdr3_nt: TGTGCCAGCAGCTTATTGAACTATGGCTACACCTTC

v_call: TRBV24-1
d_call: TRBD2
j_call: TRBJ2-1
clone_size: -
cdr3_aa: CATVGQRGNEQFF
cdr3_nt: TGTGCCACCGTCGGCCAGCGGGGCAATGAGCAGTTCTTC